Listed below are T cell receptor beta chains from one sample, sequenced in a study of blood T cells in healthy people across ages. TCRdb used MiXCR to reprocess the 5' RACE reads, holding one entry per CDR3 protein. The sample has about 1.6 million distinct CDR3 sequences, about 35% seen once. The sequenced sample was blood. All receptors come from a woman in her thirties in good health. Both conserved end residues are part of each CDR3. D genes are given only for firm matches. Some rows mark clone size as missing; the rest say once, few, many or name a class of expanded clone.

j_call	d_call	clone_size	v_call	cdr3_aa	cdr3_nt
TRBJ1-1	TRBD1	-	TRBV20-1	CSANRGRVTEAFF	TGCAGTGCCAATAGGGGGCGAGTCACTGAAGCTTTCTTT
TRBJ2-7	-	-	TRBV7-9	CASSSLPPGADEQYF	TGTGCCAGCAGCTCCTTGCCCCCCGGGGCAGACGAGCAGTACTTC
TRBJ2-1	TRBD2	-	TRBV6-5	CASIKLTGLASSYNEQFF	TGTGCCAGCATTAAACTAACGGGACTAGCATCCTCCTACAATGAGCAGTTCTTC
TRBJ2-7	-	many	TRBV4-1	CASSQEGTSVYEQYF	TGCGCCAGCAGCCAAGAAGGAACTAGTGTATACGAGCAGTACTTC
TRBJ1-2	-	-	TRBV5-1	CASSTGAGSGGYTF	TGCGCCAGCAGCACCGGAGCGGGGTCGGGAGGCTACACCTTC
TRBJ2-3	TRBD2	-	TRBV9	CASSVAPSGGSDTQYF	TGTGCCAGCAGCGTAGCCCCTAGCGGGGGATCAGATACGCAGTATTTT
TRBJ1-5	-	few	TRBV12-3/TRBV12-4	CASKGIGPSNQPQHF	TGTGCCAGTAAGGGGATAGGGCCTAGCAATCAGCCCCAGCATTTT
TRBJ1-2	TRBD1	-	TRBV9	CASSPPDRSGYTF	TGTGCCAGCAGCCCCCCGGACAGGAGTGGCTACACCTTC
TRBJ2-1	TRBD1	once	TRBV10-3	CAIMLSGNRGNEQFF	TGTGCCATCATGCTCTCGGGCAACAGGGGCAATGAGCAGTTCTTC
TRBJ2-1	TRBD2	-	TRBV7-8	CASSLSIGTSNPHEQFF	TGTGCCAGCAGCTTATCTATTGGGACTAGTAACCCCCATGAGCAGTTCTTC
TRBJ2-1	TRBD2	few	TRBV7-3	CASSLATSGTYNEQFF	TGTGCCAGCAGCTTGGCGACTAGCGGGACCTACAATGAGCAGTTCTTC
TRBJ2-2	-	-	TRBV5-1	CASSLDRRAGTGELFF	TGCGCCAGCAGCTTGGATCGCAGGGCGGGGACCGGGGAGCTGTTTTTT
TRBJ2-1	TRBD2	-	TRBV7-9	CASSLGIGAGGNNEQFF	TGTGCCAGCAGCTTAGGTATAGGAGCGGGGGGCAACAATGAGCAGTTCTTC
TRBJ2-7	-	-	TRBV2	CASSDEGPANEQYF	TGTGCCAGCAGTGATGAGGGTCCAGCCAACGAGCAGTACTTC